This TCR beta chain was sequenced for a study of cytomegalovirus exposure and HLA in healthy donors. Study-level points and caveats: Follow-up analysis seemed to connect common viral pathogens with several of the most significant clusters identified.

Trimming stripped 8 bases from V and 5 bases from J, with 6 bases between. Per the germline V gene, CDR1 is WSHSY and CDR2 is SAAADI. This CDR3 has 11 amino acids. To note about this clone: Its antigen is undetermined.

PCR involved 60 Vbeta and 13 Jbeta primers. TCRdb keeps only in-frame clones here, not all; method: immunoSEQ multiplex PCR. The table shows about 130,000 clones, with approximately 79% occurring only once. The sequence was obtained from a male donor in good health and CMV-seronegative. Specimen: PBMCs. V gene TRBV10-2 combines with J gene TRBJ2-2; no clear D gene. As DNA, the CDR3 is TGCGCCAGCGCGAGGACCGGGGAGCTGTTTTTT. Protein product: CASARTGELFF.